Below, one TCR beta chain is given with its context. Its target is unknown. Germline CDR1 reads ENHRY; CDR2 reads SYGVKD. This CDR3 comprises 14 residues. V was pared by 3 bases and J by 1 base, with 9 bases between. These data originate in a study of T cells after yellow fever vaccination. MiXCR, applied by TCRdb to the 5' RACE reads, yields one record per CDR3 protein. The sample lists about 300,000 distinct CDR3 sequences, 4% occurring once. Study-level points and caveats: Compared with primary, the secondary response was weaker and peaked at day 5, not 15. Booster sampling recovered most clones from primary vaccination (approximately 96% CD4, approximately 90% CD8).

Sequencing was performed on PBMCs, taken 5 days after the yellow fever booster vaccination. The gene calls are TRBV10-3 and TRBJ2-5, with D unclear. The TCR comes from a man in his late teens or twenties who received the YFV17D yellow fever vaccine. The CDR3 loop is CAISDEPRQETQYF. DNA for the CDR3: TGTGCCATCAGTGACGAACCCCGCCAAGAGACCCAGTACTTC.